A single sample gave rise to the 21 T cell receptor beta chains below, sequenced in a study of blood T cell repertoires in COVID-19. The assay was immunoSEQ multiplex PCR, and TCRdb's table has in-frame clones only and misses some. The table shows over 350,000 clones, with 88% occurring only once. The specimen sequenced was PBMCs or T cells enriched from blood (not recorded which). The receptors shown here come from a young woman with acute COVID-19.

The chain couples TRBV7-2 to TRBJ2-2; possible D gene TRBD1, 5 bases. With 5 bases removed from V and 4 bases from J, the gap between germline ends came to 14 bases. The length of the CDR3 is 15 residues. CDR1 is SGHTA and CDR2 is FQGNSA in the germline V gene. The chain's CDR3 is CASSHLGQGTGELFF. CDR3 DNA sequence: TGTGCCAGCAGCCATTTAGGTCAGGGCACCGGGGAGCTGTTTTTT.

The rearrangement uses TRBV24-1 and TRBJ2-4, with a weak D call TRBD2 (7 bases). Trimming shortened V by 2 bases and J by 8 bases, and 15 bases separated the two germline ends. The CDR3 runs 15 residues. CDR1 is KGHDR and CDR2 is SFDVKD in the germline V gene. CDR3 nucleotide sequence: TGTGCCACCAGTGATTCCCGGGGGGCCGGAGACATTCAGTACTTC. Its protein is CATSDSRGAGDIQYF.

This sequence joins TRBV10-3 and TRBJ1-1, with D perhaps matching TRBD1 (6 bases). The CDR3 spans 14 residues. V was pared by 7 bases and J by 5 bases, with 17 bases between. In germline, CDR1 is ENHRY, CDR2 SYGVKD. The CDR3, as DNA: TGTGCCATCACCCTGGGGGGGGGCGAGACTGAAGCTTTCTTT. Translation: CAITLGGGETEAFF.

The CDR3 sequence is CASSEGRYQPQHF. In DNA, the CDR3 is TGTGCCAGCAGTGAGGGCCGCTATCAGCCCCAGCATTTT. The gene calls are TRBV2 and TRBJ1-5; D is unclear. This CDR3 spans 13 amino acids. Germline V gives CDR1 SNHLY, CDR2 FYNNEI. Trimming cost V 3 bases and J 5 bases, with 8 bases left between them.

This chain joins TRBV5-8 and TRBJ2-3, with 16 bases that match TRBD2. The V gene end was trimmed by 4 bases and the J gene end by 6 bases; junction bases not matched to a gene: 8. The CDR3 totals 17 residues. CDR1 and CDR2 from the germline V gene are SGHTS and YDEGEE. The CDR3 DNA sequence: TGTGCCAGCAGCGCAGGGACTAGCGGGGGGGCCCACGATACGCAGTATTTT. Amino acids: CASSAGTSGGAHDTQYF.

This chain links TRBV2 with TRBJ2-1, with TRBD1 identical over 8 bases. The CDR3 is 15 amino acids. The ends lost 7 bases at V and 1 base at J; junction bases unmatched: 6. Germline V CDR1 and CDR2: SNHLY, FYNNEI. CDR3 nucleotides: TGTGCCAGCACTAAGGACAGGGCATCCTACAATGAGCAGTTCTTC. As protein: CASTKDRASYNEQFF. The variable domain in full, with the rest retrieved from reference TRBV2 and TRBJ2-1, is EPEVTQTPSHQVTQMGQEVILRCVPISNHLYFYWYRQILGQKVEFLVSFYNNEISEKSEIFDDQFSVERPDGSNFTLKIRSTKLEDSAMYFCASTKDRASYNEQFFGPGTRLTVL.

The V gene is TRBV7-3, the J gene TRBJ2-2; 8 bases are shared with TRBD1. Germline V gene data show CDR1 as SGHTA and CDR2 as FQGTGA. The CDR3 spans 15 residues. V shed 6 bases, J shed 2 bases, and the junction held 5 bases outside the gene matches. For the CDR3, the DNA is TGTGCCAGCAGTTACGCAGGGGGCAACACCGGGGAGCTGTTTTTT. Protein: CASSYAGGNTGELFF.

J is TRBJ1-3 and V is TRBV5-6, with D unclear. CDR1 and CDR2 (germline): SGHDT, YYEEEE. The CDR3 totals 14 residues. Trimming took 1 base from V and 3 from J, leaving 8 bases between them. In DNA form, the CDR3 reads TGTGCCAGCAGCTTGCCAGGAAGTGGAAACACCATATATTTT. Translation gives CASSLPGSGNTIYF.

This chain joins TRBV10-3 and TRBJ1-3; TRBD1 agrees at 7 bases. This CDR3 spans 15 amino acids. Trimming at V came to 6 bases and at J to 0 bases, leaving 5 bases not matched to a gene. CDR1 is ENHRY and CDR2 is SYGVKD in the germline V gene. The CDR3 DNA reads as TGTGCCATCAGGGGGACAGACCACTCTGGAAACACCATATATTTT. Translated, it gives CAIRGTDHSGNTIYF.

The chain recombines TRBV10-2 with TRBJ1-2; TRBD1 agrees at 10 bases. CDR1 WSHSY and CDR2 SAAADI come from the germline V gene. Trimming at V came to 6 bases and at J to 7 bases, leaving 8 bases not matched to a gene. CDR3 size: 14 residues. The CDR3 here is CASRVDRGSSGYTF. The DNA for the CDR3 is TGCGCCAGCAGAGTGGACAGGGGGTCGAGTGGCTACACCTTC.

This chain connects TRBV19 to TRBJ1-1, with 7 bases lining up with TRBD1. V shed 5 bases, J shed 11 bases, and the junction held 8 bases outside the gene matches. Per germline, CDR1 LNHDA and CDR2 SQIVND (reference sequence). This CDR3 region has 12 residues. CDR3 sequence reads: CASSPGGRGAFF. CDR3 DNA: TGTGCCAGTAGTCCAGGGGGACGTGGGGCTTTCTTT.

The chain combines TRBV12-3 or TRBV12-4 with TRBJ2-1; 11 bases align to TRBD2. This CDR3 comprises 13 residues. V was pared by 5 bases and J by 15 bases, with 9 bases of the junction left unmatched. CDR3 in DNA: TGTGCCAGCAGTGGGACTAGCGGCTCGTATCGGTTCTTC. This translates into CASSGTSGSYRFF.

The CDR3 region is CAWSLAQVLYNEQFF. The CDR3 DNA sequence: TGTGCCTGGAGTCTAGCGCAGGTTCTCTACAATGAGCAGTTCTTC. The chain couples TRBV30 to TRBJ2-1, with a weak D call TRBD2 (6 bases). The germline gives CDR1 GTSNPN, CDR2 SVGIG (reference sequence). Trimming removed 2 bases at V and 3 bases at J, with 14 bases between. The CDR3 runs to 15 residues.

The V and J genes are TRBV27 and TRBJ1-4; maybe TRBD1 (6 bases). The CDR3 has 17 residues. Germline CDR1 and CDR2: MNHEY and SMNVEV (reference sequence). The V end was cut by 3 bases, the J end by 8 bases, with 22 bases between. CDR3 nucleotide sequence: TGTGCCAGCAGTTTCCACGCAGGGACAATCGGGCAGGAAAAACTGTTTTTT. It yields the protein CASSFHAGTIGQEKLFF. Together with reference TRBV27 and TRBJ1-4, the CDR3 gives the full variable domain: EAQVTQNPRYLITVTGKKLTVTCSQNMNHEYMSWYRQDPGLGLRQIYYSMNVEVTDKGDVPEGYKVSRKEKRNFPLILESPSPNQTSLYFCASSFHAGTIGQEKLFFGSGTQLSVL.

The genes are TRBV6-4 and TRBJ1-2; a possible D gene is TRBD1 (5 bases). Looked up from germline, CDR1 is MRHNA and CDR2 is SNTAGT. This CDR3 has 16 amino acids. Trimming removed 4 bases at V and 5 bases at J, with 20 bases between. The CDR3 DNA reads as TGTGCCAGCAGTGTTGACAGTGGCTCCTCCTTATATGGCTACACCTTC. It yields the protein CASSVDSGSSLYGYTF.

The chain couples TRBV6-5 to TRBJ2-1; 11 bases are a match to TRBD2. Per the germline V gene, CDR1 is MNHEY and CDR2 is SVGAGI. The V gene end was trimmed by 6 bases and the J gene end by 7 bases; junction bases not matched to a gene: 5. The CDR3 consists of 14 residues. The DNA for the CDR3 is TGTGCCAGCAGCGTCTTAGCGGGGGGGAATGAGCAGTTCTTC. This gives the protein CASSVLAGGNEQFF.

This sequence joins TRBV6-5 and TRBJ2-7; D gene uncertain. Germline V gene sequence: CDR1 MNHEY, CDR2 SVGAGI. This CDR3 has 15 residues. The V and J ends lost 0 bases and 5 bases respectively, with 14 bases between them. In nucleotides, the CDR3 is TGTGCCAGCAGTTACTCGCGGCAGCTTATGAACGAGCAGTACTTC. Translating it yields CASSYSRQLMNEQYF.

This clone was picked up one time. The rearrangement uses TRBV6-5 and TRBJ1-2, with D possibly TRBD1 on 5 matching bases. From germline, CDR1 is MNHEY and CDR2 SVGAGI. This CDR3 has 13 residues. The germline V and J ends were trimmed by 6 bases and 8 bases, with 16 bases remaining between them. The CDR3 spells CASRDRDFNGYTF. The DNA for the CDR3 is TGTGCCAGCAGAGACCGGGACTTCAACGGCTACACCTTC.

This chain uses TRBV7-6 with TRBJ2-7; TRBD1 is a possible D gene (5 bases). V shed 0 bases and J shed 4 bases, with 25 bases lying between them. The CDR3 runs to 19 residues. Germline V gives CDR1 SGHVS, CDR2 FNYEAQ. The CDR3 coding sequence is TGTGCCAGCAGCTTAGCTCCGGCAGGCCAGCTTGTAAAGGGGTACGAGCAGTACTTC. Translated, it gives CASSLAPAGQLVKGYEQYF. Complete variable domain (other parts from reference TRBV7-6 and TRBJ2-7): GAGVSQSPRYKVTKRGQDVALRCDPISGHVSLYWYRQALGQGPEFLTYFNYEAQQDKSGLPNDRFSAERPEGSISTLTIQRTEQRDSAMYRCASSLAPAGQLVKGYEQYFGPGTRLTVT.

The chain links TRBV21-1 to TRBJ1-6; TRBD1 is the table's D call and was not checked against the DNA. TRBV21-1 is a pseudogene. There are 15 residues in the CDR3. In nucleotides, the CDR3 is TGTGCCAGCAGCAGTGACAGGGGGCAGACTTCACCCCTCCACTTT. Its protein product is CASSSDRGQTSPLHF.

This sequence joins TRBV2 and TRBJ1-1, with a weak D call TRBD1 (5 bases). The ends were cut back, 7 bases at V and 1 base at J, with 10 bases in the middle. Per germline, CDR1 SNHLY and CDR2 FYNNEI. This CDR3 is 13 amino acids long. The chain's CDR3 is CASTGRENTEAFF. The DNA of the CDR3 is TGTGCCAGCACGGGCAGGGAGAACACTGAAGCTTTCTTT.